The sequence of this TCR beta chain was determined in a study of beta chain features in type 1 diabetes (dated by TCRdb to 2016 to 2019). Notes on the research overall: Mean age, gender distribution, total cell number and subset yield did not differ between patients and healthy donors. A total of roughly 100 million sorted cells were examined across all samples, and RNA yield correlated strongly with the number of cells per subset. The study compared TCRB repertoires of sorted circulating CD4+ T cell subsets between recently diagnosed type 1 diabetes patients and matched healthy donors. Whereas all 30 or so donors provided naive and central memory subsets, regulatory and stem cell-like memory subsets were isolated from just 8 patients and about 8 healthy donors.

Each donor gave one peripheral blood draw, about 100 mL on average, collected into heparinised tubes. A BD FACSAria II was used to sort naive, central memory, regulatory and stem cell-like memory CD4+ T cells with a panel that included CD45RO, CCR7, CD25, CD127, CD95 and CD27. Purity was above 95% for every sorted population. PBMCs were isolated immediately by Lymphoprep density gradient centrifugation and stained directly without culture. So that batch effects would be minimized, each experiment stained and sorted samples in pairs, pairing one healthy donor with one patient. What the work shows at the level of the full study, not this receptor alone: The naive, central memory and regulatory TCRB repertoires appeared to resemble one another more closely among patients than among healthy donors. At VDJ recombination sites, type 1 diabetes patients had fewer insertions and more deleted nucleotides, which implies abnormalities in thymic rearrangement. Because cDNA rather than genomic DNA was sequenced, highly expressing activated cells could have been over-represented, although no difference in activation and CD3 levels was found between groups. HLA sub-analyses involved small numbers of individuals, so any influence of HLA type on TCRB rearrangement remained unresolved. PCR may preferentially amplify shorter templates, but because patient and control samples were amplified and corrected together, any resulting skew would affect both groups equally. Type 1 diabetes patients showed a moderate but significant shortening of TCRB CDR3 length in all four CD4+ subsets.

Sequences MDHEN (CDR1) and SYDVKM (CDR2) are obtained from the germline V gene. V loses 3 bases of germline sequence and J loses 3 bases, and the interval between the two ends is 9 bases. The CDR3 has 13 amino acids, counting the end cysteine and phenylalanine. CDR3 DNA only is kept here, 39 bases in frame from base 1. A word on this clone: Its antigen is not yet known. Base quality data are lacking; no much larger clone is found one base away.

All of the isolated RNA was reverse transcribed with the High Capacity cDNA Reverse Transcription Kit, so expressed TCRB transcripts were sequenced. Naive, central memory and regulatory T cell samples underwent deep immunoSEQ sequencing, averaging roughly 3.5 million total reads per sample. Sorted cells were lysed in RLT buffer and RNA was extracted with DNase-treated RNeasy Micro or Mini kits, depending on cell number. Each cell subset was processed separately to prevent cross-contamination, with patient and healthy donor samples processed together. The immunoSEQ multiplex PCR was used to amplify TCRB sequences from cDNA, yielding 87-bp fragments that span the CDR3 region. Sequencing of the amplicons was performed on the Illumina HiSeq platform. The paper's data handling went like this. Synthetic template baselines were used to correct PCR bias computationally, reads within Hamming distance 2 were collapsed together, and singletons that could not be merged were discarded. Reads were aligned against IMGT so that V, D and J genes, CDR3 length and insertions or deletions at six rearrangement sites could be assigned. Within each subset, clonotype counts were normalized to sorted cell number, after which true diversity and Gini coefficients were computed with the tcR R package. The overlap coefficient, calculated on TCRB nucleotide sequences, was used to measure repertoire sharing. Out-of-frame TCRB sequences from naive cells were analyzed to stand in for the pre-selection repertoire. The clones in this table, taken by TCRdb from immuneACCESS, are in-frame only. Not every clone is retained; where verified, under half of the shortfall comes from an unresolved V gene, and the cause of the rest is unknown. The DNA gave D and trimming, while V, J and clone size come from that table. In this sample the table shows approximately 250,000 clones, around 15% of which occur a single time. The top ten clones comprise about 0.092% of the sample.

The receptor comes from a man aged 30 to 39 with type 1 diabetes. Specimen: naive CD4+ T cells from blood. The cell subset or site label, read with the paper, signifies: true naive CD4+ T cells. Recombination joined TRBV28 with TRBJ2-7, with an unclear D gene assignment. The sequenced DNA: TGTGCCAGCAGTTTCTCCAACGACTACGAGCAGTACTTC. The translation is CASSFSNDYEQYF.